The 6 T cell receptor beta chains given below trace back to one sample, sequenced in a study of T cell responses to AZD1222 COVID-19 vaccine. Clones were read by immunoSEQ multiplex PCR, and TCRdb kept only the in-frame ones, dropping some. The data show roughly 90,000 clones, 80% to 90% seen once. The specimen was peripheral blood, collected on day 0 of AZD1222 vaccination. The source of these receptors is an adult in good health.

This clone has just one count. The chain combines TRBV7-2 with TRBJ2-7; 13 bases match TRBD2. Germline CDR1 and CDR2: SGHTA and FQGNSA. After removal of 4 bases from V and 3 bases from J, the junction contained 15 bases not matched to a gene. This CDR3 is 19 amino acids long. The CDR3 DNA sequence: TGTGCCAGCAGCTCCCCGACTAGCGGGAGGCCCGATCTACGCTACGAGCAGTACTTC. Encoded protein: CASSSPTSGRPDLRYEQYF.

The chain combines TRBV6-4 with TRBJ2-3; 10 nucleotides align to TRBD1. The CDR3 is 15 amino acids. After removal of 4 bases from V and 4 bases from J, the junction contained 5 bases not matched to a gene. In germline, CDR1 is MRHNA, CDR2 SNTAGT. Here the CDR3 DNA reads TGTGCCAGCAGTGCCGGGACAGGGGACCCAGATACGCAGTATTTT. Translation: CASSAGTGDPDTQYF.

The CDR3 region is CASSSGTSYEQYF. As DNA, the CDR3 is TGTGCCAGCAGCTCTGGGACCTCCTACGAGCAGTACTTC. The genes are TRBV7-8 and TRBJ2-7; D tentatively fits TRBD1 or TRBD2 (5 bases each). Trimming took 4 bases from V and 0 from J, leaving 7 bases between them. Germline V gene sequence: CDR1 SGHVS, CDR2 FQNEAQ. The CDR3 contains 13 residues.

The chain is built from TRBV7-7 and TRBJ2-6, with a weak D call TRBD1 (6 bases). The ends were cut back, 5 bases at V and 4 bases at J, with 12 bases in the middle. This CDR3 is 15 amino acids long. Per the germline V gene, CDR1 is SSHAT and CDR2 is FNYEAQ (reference sequence). The CDR3 region is CASSPQGAGANVLTF. The CDR3 bases are TGTGCCAGCAGCCCACAGGGAGCCGGGGCCAACGTCCTGACTTTC.

This chain connects TRBV11-3 to TRBJ2-1; D is ambiguous. There are 14 residues in the CDR3. CDR1 is SGHNT, CDR2 YENEEA, per germline. V gave up 3 bases and J gave up 9 bases, with 15 bases separating them. The CDR3 coding sequence is TGTGCCAGCAGCTTGGTACGTGCCGAAGGTGAGCAGTTCTTC. As protein: CASSLVRAEGEQFF.

A remark on this clone: The identical CDR3 is also encoded by other nucleotide sequences in the sample. The V and J genes are TRBV2 and TRBJ1-1, with D unclear. Germline V gene sequence: CDR1 SNHLY, CDR2 FYNNEI. The CDR3 is 11 amino acids. V lost 3 bases and J lost 1, with 0 bases in between. CDR3 nucleotides: TGTGCCAGCAGTGAGAACACTGAAGCTTTCTTT. Residues: CASSENTEAFF. Looking up the rest from reference TRBV2 and TRBJ1-1 gives the full variable domain: EPEVTQTPSHQVTQMGQEVILRCVPISNHLYFYWYRQILGQKVEFLVSFYNNEISEKSEIFDDQFSVERPDGSNFTLKIRSTKLEDSAMYFCASSENTEAFFGQGTRLTVV.